These T cell receptor beta chains were read from a single sample in a study of T cells in narcolepsy. Clones were sequenced by immunoSEQ multiplex PCR, and TCRdb holds only the in-frame ones, with some missing. The repertoire holds some 30,000 clones, roughly 80% seen once, with 2.6% in the top ten. Sequences were obtained from CD45RA- memory CD4+ T cells from PBMCs. The receptors here all came from a human donor with narcolepsy. CDR3s leave out the opening cysteine and the closing phenylalanine or tryptophan.

J | V | CDR3
TRBJ1-1 | TRBV6-5 | ASSYMAGETEAF
TRBJ2-7 | TRBV6-1 | ASNNEQGYEQY
TRBJ1-4 | TRBV9 | ASSGTGDEKLF
TRBJ2-2 | TRBV11-2 | ASSSGGGSRTGELF
TRBJ1-2 | TRBV7-2 | ASSLKDNYGYT
TRBJ1-2 | TRBV5-1 | ASSMGQLYGYT
TRBJ2-2 | TRBV7-3 | ASRSLAGGTRELF
TRBJ1-1 | TRBV19 | ASSIGPSGDTEAF
TRBJ1-2 | TRBV7-2 | ASSLRRGGDGYT
TRBJ2-5 | TRBV9 | ASGVGSDGATGAQY
TRBJ1-2 | TRBV4-1 | ASSQGSTGSDYGYT
TRBJ1-1 | TRBV12-5 | ASAPTGEDTEAF
TRBJ1-1 | TRBV4-3 | ASSQLLETEAF
TRBJ2-2 | TRBV2 | ARSWTSANTGELF
. | TRBV5-4 | ASSLDASSYEQY
TRBJ2-1 | TRBV5-5 | ASRRAGLGNEQF
TRBJ1-3 | TRBV6-5 | ASSLKRRSSGNTIY
TRBJ1-1 | TRBV18 | ASSPLSLRLMNTEAF
TRBJ2-7 | TRBV6-1 | ASTTGTGGYEQY
TRBJ2-2 | TRBV5-1 | ASTRDRGDGELF
TRBJ2-1 | TRBV7-2 | ASSLDGGSNEQF
TRBJ1-6 | TRBV7-8 | ASSTQEAWPLH
TRBJ1-3 | TRBV10-3 | AIGTGQSNSGNTIY
TRBJ2-5 | TRBV19 | ASSIGAGKETQY
TRBJ2-3 | TRBV7-6 | ASSLKGLAKTADTQY
TRBJ1-2 | TRBV20-1 | SATTGEGYT
TRBJ2-3 | TRBV11-3 | ASSLDETDTQY
TRBJ1-6 | TRBV18 | ASSPGGSYNSPLH
TRBJ2-1 | TRBV5-1 | ASKPGPSVGEQF